A selection of T cell receptor beta chains follows, all from one sample in a study of blood T cell repertoires in COVID-19. The data were produced by immunoSEQ multiplex PCR, yet TCRdb's version contains in-frame clones alone and is incomplete. Of about 88,000 clones listed, roughly 85% are singletons. Source material: peripheral blood. The receptors here all came from a woman aged 55-69 years with COVID-19, enrolled during active disease. The CDR3 runs from the conserved cysteine through the conserved F or W. D genes are given only for firm matches. Some rows have no size entry. The others give once, few or many, or a class for an expanded clone.

TGTGCCAGCAGCTTATATCCAGGGGACATTTACGAGCAGTACTTC	CASSLYPGDIYEQYF	TRBV7-8	TRBJ2-7	-	once
TGTGCCAGCAGCTTAGGGCAGGGCGAGGCTTTCTTT	CASSLGQGEAFF	TRBV7-9	TRBJ1-1	-	-
TGTGCCTGGAGTCCCAGGGGGCAAGGCTACACCTTC	CAWSPRGQGYTF	TRBV30	TRBJ1-2	TRBD1	few
TGCGCCAGCAGCATAGGGCAGGGGGAGATGAACACTGAAGCTTTCTTT	CASSIGQGEMNTEAFF	TRBV4-3	TRBJ1-1	TRBD1	-
TGTGCCAGCAGCTTGACCGGGACAGGGGATAACTATGGCTACACCTTC	CASSLTGTGDNYGYTF	TRBV5-4	TRBJ1-2	TRBD1	-
TGTGCCAGCAGTTCAAGGACAGGTCACACCTTC	CASSSRTGHTF	TRBV12-3/TRBV12-4	TRBJ1-2	TRBD1	-
TGTGCCATCAGCGACGGACAGGGGGCCTACAATGAGCAGTTCTTC	CAISDGQGAYNEQFF	TRBV10-3	TRBJ2-1	TRBD1	-
TGTGCCAGCAGCCCCGGGGCCCTCGTAGCGGGGGGTTTCGGGGAGCTGTTTTTT	CASSPGALVAGGFGELFF	TRBV7-3	TRBJ2-2	TRBD2	-
-	CASSSSGTGNTGELFF	TRBV27	TRBJ2-2	-	-
TGTGCCAGCAGCTTAGGGACTAGCGCCCTCTACGAGCAGTACTTC	CASSLGTSALYEQYF	TRBV7-8	TRBJ2-7	TRBD2	-
TGTGCCAGCAGCCTTACTAGCGCGAGCACAGATACGCAGTATTTT	CASSLTSASTDTQYF	TRBV9	TRBJ2-3	TRBD2	once
TGTGCCAGCAGTTTTGGGACAGGGGGAAATGAGCAGTTCTTC	CASSFGTGGNEQFF	TRBV6-5	TRBJ2-1	TRBD1	-
TGTGCCAGCAGCCGGGGGGACGGCGCGGGCGGGGCACCCCTCCACTTT	CASSRGDGAGGAPLHF	TRBV5-6	TRBJ1-6	-	-
TGTGCCAGCAGCTCATTTAGCAATCAGCCCCAGCATTTT	CASSSFSNQPQHF	TRBV7-2	TRBJ1-5	-	-
TGTGCCAGCAGTTACTCTCCCAGAAGCTACGAGCAGTACTTC	CASSYSPRSYEQYF	TRBV6-5	TRBJ2-7	-	-
TGTGCCAGCAGCGCATCCCTACAGGGGGCGCGTGAAAAACTGTTTTTT	CASSASLQGAREKLFF	TRBV9	TRBJ1-4	TRBD1	-
TGTGCCAGCAAACCTATGGGGACTAGCGCCAGTGAGCAGTTCTTC	CASKPMGTSASEQFF	TRBV4-2	TRBJ2-1	TRBD2	once
TGTGCCAGCAGTTCCTGGGGGGGCGAGCTCGGGGAGCTGTTTTTT	CASSSWGGELGELFF	TRBV6-6	TRBJ2-2	-	-
TGTGCCAGCTCACTCACCCTTTGGGGAGTCGCCCCAGATACGCAGTATTTT	CASSLTLWGVAPDTQYF	TRBV18	TRBJ2-3	-	-
TGTGCCAGCAGTTACTCGAGTTTGCCGAGGTTTTACGAGCAGTACTTC	CASSYSSLPRFYEQYF	TRBV6-2/TRBV6-3	TRBJ2-7	-	-
TGTGCCAGCAGCTCACAACAGGGGGCATCACCCCTCCACTTT	CASSSQQGASPLHF	TRBV7-9	TRBJ1-6	TRBD1	-
TGTGCCAGCAGCCAAGATTGGGACATCAGCAATCAGCCCCAGCATTTT	CASSQDWDISNQPQHF	TRBV4-2	TRBJ1-5	-	-
TGTGCCAGCAAGAGTCCGGACAGGGGGCCGTACGAGCAGTACTTC	CASKSPDRGPYEQYF	TRBV6-5	TRBJ2-7	TRBD1	-
TGTGCCAGCAGCCAAGACAGTGTTGGCAATCAGCCCCAGCATTTT	CASSQDSVGNQPQHF	TRBV4-2	TRBJ1-5	-	few
TGCACCAGCAGTCAGACCGGGGAGCTGTTTTTT	CTSSQTGELFF	TRBV1	TRBJ2-2	-	-
TGTGCCAGCAGTTACAAGGGACAGTATGGCTACACCTTC	CASSYKGQYGYTF	TRBV6-5	TRBJ1-2	TRBD1	-
TGTGCCAGCAGCTTTGAGTTATATGGCTACACCTTC	CASSFELYGYTF	TRBV5-6	TRBJ1-2	-	-
TGTGCCAGCAGGTTCGGACAGGGGAAGATCAACGAGCAGTACTTC	CASRFGQGKINEQYF	TRBV5-6	TRBJ2-7	TRBD1	-
TGTGCCACCAGCAAAGGACGGTTAGGGACAGGGACAATCGGGGATGAAAAACTGTTTTTT	CATSKGRLGTGTIGDEKLFF	TRBV15	TRBJ1-4	TRBD1	-
TGTGCCAGCAGCGACAGGGGCCTCTCTGGAAACACCATATATTTT	CASSDRGLSGNTIYF	TRBV9	TRBJ1-3	TRBD1	-
TGTGCCTGGAACTCGGGGGGTAGCGGAAACACCATATATTTT	CAWNSGGSGNTIYF	TRBV30	TRBJ1-3	-	once
TGTGCCTGGAGTGTACGCGGGTTCTCTGGGGCCAACGTCCTGACTTTC	CAWSVRGFSGANVLTF	TRBV30	TRBJ2-6	-	-
TGTGCCAGTAGTATTGGTACCAGAACAGAAGCTTTCTTT	CASSIGTRTEAFF	TRBV19	TRBJ1-1	-	-
TGTGCCAGCAGTTACGAGGTGGTCCCGGCCTATGGCTACACCTTC	CASSYEVVPAYGYTF	TRBV6-5	TRBJ1-2	-	-
TGTGCCAGCAGCTTTACGATTCATAGTAATTCACCCCTCCACTTT	CASSFTIHSNSPLHF	TRBV27	TRBJ1-6	-	few
TGTGCCAGTAGTACCCTGGACACCTCAACTAATGAAAAACTGTTTTTT	CASSTLDTSTNEKLFF	TRBV19	TRBJ1-4	-	-
TGTGCCAGCAGTTACTCGGGACAGCCTAACTATGGCTACACCTTC	CASSYSGQPNYGYTF	TRBV6-5	TRBJ1-2	TRBD1	-
TGTGCCAGCAGTTACGGAACTAGCGGATTTTACGAGCAGTACTTC	CASSYGTSGFYEQYF	TRBV6-5	TRBJ2-7	TRBD2	-
TGTGCCAGCAAATTCGGACAGGGAAATCAGCCCCAGCATTTT	CASKFGQGNQPQHF	TRBV2	TRBJ1-5	TRBD1	-
TGTGCCAGCAGCTCGACAGCGAACACTGAAGCTTTCTTT	CASSSTANTEAFF	TRBV11-2	TRBJ1-1	-	-
TGTGCCAGCAGTCCTAGTCCCGCCGGAAACACCATATATTTT	CASSPSPAGNTIYF	TRBV6-5	TRBJ1-3	-	-
TGCAGCGTTCTCCGGGGAGGAGGCAATGAGCAGTTCTTC	CSVLRGGGNEQFF	TRBV29-1	TRBJ2-1	-	-
TGCGCCAGCAGCCTCTTGACTAGCCCGGGGGAGACCCAGTACTTC	CASSLLTSPGETQYF	TRBV5-1	TRBJ2-5	TRBD2	once
TGTGCCAGCAGCGTAGCTGACAGGGGGGACGAGCAGTACTTC	CASSVADRGDEQYF	TRBV9	TRBJ2-7	TRBD1	-
TGTGCCAGCAGCCCCCCTCGGGGTCACACAGATACGCAGTATTTT	CASSPPRGHTDTQYF	TRBV9	TRBJ2-3	-	-
TGTGCCTGGAGTGTACTCCGGGGGGGGAATACGCAGTATTTT	CAWSVLRGGNTQYF	TRBV30	TRBJ2-3	TRBD2	-
TGTGCCAGCAGCTCCCGGACAGGGACAGCTGAAAAACTGTTTTTT	CASSSRTGTAEKLFF	TRBV27	TRBJ1-4	TRBD1	-
TGTGCCAGCAGCCACGAAGGACAGGGTGAAGCTTTCTTT	CASSHEGQGEAFF	TRBV3-1/TRBV3-2	TRBJ1-1	TRBD1	-
TGTGCCAGCAGCGTCGCCCAGGCGGGTGGAGCTTTCTTT	CASSVAQAGGAFF	TRBV9	TRBJ1-1	-	-
TGCGCCCCCAGCCCGGCAGGGGACCCCAGGGAGACCCAGTACTTC	CAPSPAGDPRETQYF	TRBV4-1	TRBJ2-5	-	-
TGTGCCTCTGGATCCGGGGGAGGGGATGGCTACACCTTC	CASGSGGGDGYTF	TRBV30	TRBJ1-2	-	-
TGTGCCAGCAGTTCCGGGGACTATGGCTACACCTTC	CASSSGDYGYTF	TRBV12-3/TRBV12-4	TRBJ1-2	-	-
TGTGCCAGCAGCTTGGGTCCAGGGGGCGGCACTGAAGCTTTCTTT	CASSLGPGGGTEAFF	TRBV5-5	TRBJ1-1	TRBD1	-
TGTGCCAGCAGTTTATCGCCAGGATCTGACCTGCCCGAGCAGTACTTC	CASSLSPGSDLPEQYF	TRBV27	TRBJ2-7	-	-
TGTGCCAGCAGCCCTCGACCGGGATCCAACACCGGGGAGCTGTTTTTT	CASSPRPGSNTGELFF	TRBV7-8	TRBJ2-2	-	few
TGCGCCAGCAGCCCGGGGACAGTACGAAACACCATATATTTT	CASSPGTVRNTIYF	TRBV4-1	TRBJ1-3	TRBD1	-